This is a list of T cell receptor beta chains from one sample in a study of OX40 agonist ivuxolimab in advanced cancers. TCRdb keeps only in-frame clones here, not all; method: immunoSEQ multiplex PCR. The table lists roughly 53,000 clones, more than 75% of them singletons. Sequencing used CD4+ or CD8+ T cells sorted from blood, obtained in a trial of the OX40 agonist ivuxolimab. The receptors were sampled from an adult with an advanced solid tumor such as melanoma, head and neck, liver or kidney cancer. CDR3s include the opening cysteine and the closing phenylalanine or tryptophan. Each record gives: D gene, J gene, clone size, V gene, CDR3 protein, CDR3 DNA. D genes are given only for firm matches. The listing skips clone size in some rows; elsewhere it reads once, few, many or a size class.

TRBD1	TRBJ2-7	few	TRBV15	CATSDRGRLGQYF	TGTGCCACCAGCGACAGGGGACGACTTGGGCAGTACTTC
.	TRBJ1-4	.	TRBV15	CATSRADRENEKLFF	TGTGCCACCAGCAGAGCGGACAGAGAAAATGAAAAACTGTTTTTT
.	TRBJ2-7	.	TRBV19	CASSKLPRAGVYEQYF	TGTGCCAGTAGTAAACTCCCGCGGGCCGGCGTCTACGAGCAGTACTTC
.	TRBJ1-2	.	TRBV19	CASSTVRGRDGYTF	TGTGCCAGTAGTACGGTCAGGGGAAGGGATGGCTACACCTTC
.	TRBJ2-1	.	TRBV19	CASSIEGGPQFF	TGTGCCAGTAGTATAGAGGGGGGGCCACAGTTCTTC
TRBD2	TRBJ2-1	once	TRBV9	CASSVASGLAGVGYNEQFF	TGTGCCAGCAGCGTAGCTTCGGGACTAGCAGGAGTCGGCTACAATGAGCAGTTCTTC
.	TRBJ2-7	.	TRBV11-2	CASTLLGEQYF	TGTGCCAGCACCCTCCTCGGTGAGCAGTACTTC
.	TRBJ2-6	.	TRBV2	CASSPVSGANVLTF	TGTGCCAGCAGTCCTGTTTCTGGGGCCAACGTCCTGACTTTC
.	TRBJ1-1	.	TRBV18	CASSPPERWGTEAFF	TGTGCCAGCTCACCACCGGAACGCTGGGGGACTGAAGCTTTCTTT
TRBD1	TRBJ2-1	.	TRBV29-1	CSVETGVGEQFF	TGCAGCGTTGAAACAGGGGTAGGTGAGCAGTTCTTC
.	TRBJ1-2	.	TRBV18	CASSPRVSEGMGYTF	TGTGCCAGCTCACCGAGGGTATCGGAGGGGATGGGCTACACCTTC
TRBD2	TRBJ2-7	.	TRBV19	CASTLSSGGNYEQYF	TGTGCCAGTACTCTATCTAGCGGGGGGAACTACGAGCAGTACTTC
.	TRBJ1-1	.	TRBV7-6	CASSSDRNTEAFF	TGTGCCAGCAGCTCGGACCGGAACACTGAAGCTTTCTTT
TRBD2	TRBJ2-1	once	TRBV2	CASSSGTSFYNEQFF	TGTGCCAGCAGCTCCGGGACTAGCTTTTACAATGAGCAGTTCTTC
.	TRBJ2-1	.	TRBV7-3	CASSLAGRAPSYNEQFF	TGTGCCAGCAGCCTCGCAGGTCGGGCGCCGTCCTACAATGAGCAGTTCTTC
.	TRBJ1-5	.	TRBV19	CASQMLRPRNQPQHF	TGTGCCAGTCAAATGTTACGTCCCCGCAATCAGCCCCAGCATTTT
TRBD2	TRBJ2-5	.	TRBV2	CASSLAEETQYF	TGTGCCAGTAGTCTAGCGGAAGAGACCCAGTACTTC
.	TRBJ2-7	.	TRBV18	CASSPVSPPYEQYF	TGTGCCAGCTCACCAGTCAGCCCGCCCTACGAGCAGTACTTC
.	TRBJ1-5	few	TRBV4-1	CASSLKGGDLNQPQHF	TGCGCCAGCAGCCTTAAAGGAGGGGACCTCAATCAGCCCCAGCATTTT
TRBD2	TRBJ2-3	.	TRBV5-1	CASSLGGLAGADTQYF	TGCGCCAGCAGCTTGGGGGGACTAGCGGGCGCAGATACGCAGTATTTT
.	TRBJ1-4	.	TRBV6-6	CASSPLNEKLFF	TGTGCCAGCAGCCCTCTTAATGAAAAACTGTTTTTT
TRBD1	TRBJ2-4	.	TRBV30	CAWGTGVVKNIQYF	TGTGCCTGGGGTACAGGGGTTGTCAAAAACATTCAGTACTTC
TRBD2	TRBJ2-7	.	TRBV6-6	CASSYGTSGTYEQYF	TGTGCCAGCAGTTACGGTACTAGCGGTACCTACGAGCAGTACTTC
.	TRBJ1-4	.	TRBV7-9	CASSLGGKKDEKLFF	TGTGCCAGCAGCTTAGGGGGGAAGAAAGATGAAAAACTGTTTTTT
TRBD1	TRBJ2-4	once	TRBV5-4	CASSTAGTGKNIQYF	TGTGCCAGCAGCACGGCCGGGACAGGGAAAAACATTCAGTACTTC
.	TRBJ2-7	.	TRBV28	CAANVAQESYEQYF	TGTGCCGCCAACGTGGCACAGGAATCCTACGAGCAGTACTTC
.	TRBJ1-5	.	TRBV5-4	CASSQGRQNQPQHF	TGTGCCAGCAGCCAGGGACGACAGAATCAGCCCCAGCATTTT
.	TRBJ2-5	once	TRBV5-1	CASSSPGSVTSQTQYF	TGCGCCAGCAGCTCCCCTGGGTCGGTGACAAGCCAGACCCAGTACTTC
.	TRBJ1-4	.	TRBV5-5	CASSLVGGGKLFF	TGTGCCAGCAGCTTGGTGGGAGGTGGGAAACTGTTTTTT
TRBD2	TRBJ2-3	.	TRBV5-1	CASSLLAGGASTDTQYF	TGCGCCAGCAGCTTGCTAGCGGGGGGAGCTAGCACAGATACGCAGTATTTT
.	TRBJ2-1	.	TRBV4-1	CASSPPVGGRRNEQFF	TGCGCCAGCAGCCCCCCTGTCGGGGGCCGCAGGAATGAGCAGTTCTTC
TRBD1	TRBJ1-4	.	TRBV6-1	CASSAGQGASEKLFF	TGTGCCAGCAGTGCAGGACAGGGGGCGAGTGAAAAACTGTTTTTT
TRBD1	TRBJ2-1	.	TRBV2	CASSEEGQGYNEQFF	TGTGCCAGCAGTGAAGAGGGACAGGGGTACAATGAGCAGTTCTTC
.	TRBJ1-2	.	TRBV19	CASSTPSGPSPANYGYTF	TGTGCCAGTAGTACCCCCTCAGGCCCATCGCCCGCTAACTATGGCTACACCTTC
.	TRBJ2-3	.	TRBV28	CASSQPFRQSSTDTQYF	TGTGCCAGCAGTCAACCCTTCCGACAGTCTAGCACAGATACGCAGTATTTT
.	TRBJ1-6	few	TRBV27	CASSSAANSPLHF	TGTGCCAGCAGTTCTGCAGCAAATTCACCCCTCCACTTT
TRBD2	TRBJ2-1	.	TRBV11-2	CASSPQRGGNEQFF	TGTGCCAGCAGCCCCCAGCGGGGGGGCAATGAGCAGTTCTTC
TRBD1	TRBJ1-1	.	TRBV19	CASGGQGFNTEAFF	TGTGCCAGTGGGGGACAGGGGTTTAACACTGAAGCTTTCTTT
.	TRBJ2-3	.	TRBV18	CASSELLDGTQYF	TGTGCCAGCTCAGAGCTACTAGACGGTACGCAGTATTTT
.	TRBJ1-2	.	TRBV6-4	CASSEEWTGSFYGYTF	TGTGCCAGCAGTGAAGAGTGGACTGGCAGCTTCTATGGCTACACCTTC
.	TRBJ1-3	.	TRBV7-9	CASSSRGGLWGNTIYF	TGTGCCAGCAGCTCCCGGGGGGGCTTATGGGGAAACACCATATATTTT
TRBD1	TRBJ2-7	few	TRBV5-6	CASSFRGTGSSEQYF	TGTGCCAGCAGCTTTCGCGGGACAGGATCGTCCGAGCAGTACTTC
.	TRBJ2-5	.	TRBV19	CASSIGVGETQYF	TGTGCCAGTAGTATCGGGGTAGGGGAGACCCAGTACTTC
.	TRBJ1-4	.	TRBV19	CASTSGRDSGRGSLFF	TGTGCCAGTACCTCGGGACGGGATAGCGGAAGGGGGAGCCTGTTTTTT
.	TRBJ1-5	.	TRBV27	CASRPVYEVNQPQHF	TGTGCCAGCCGTCCAGTCTATGAGGTTAATCAGCCCCAGCATTTT
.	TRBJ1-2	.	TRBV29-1	CSASGGNYGYTF	TGCAGCGCCTCCGGCGGGAACTATGGCTACACCTTC
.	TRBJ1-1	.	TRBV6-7	CASSRTELMNTEAFF	TGTGCCAGCAGTCGGACAGAGCTGATGAACACTGAAGCTTTCTTT
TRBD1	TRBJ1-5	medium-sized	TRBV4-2	CASSQDRVGGQPQHF	TGTGCCAGCAGCCAGGACAGGGTGGGAGGGCAGCCCCAGCATTTT
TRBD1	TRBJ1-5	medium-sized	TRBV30	CAWSYPGQFNQPQHF	TGTGCCTGGAGCTACCCGGGACAGTTCAATCAGCCCCAGCATTTT